The clone carrying this T cell receptor (beta chain) was seen at least ten times. What it binds is not known. Reverse transcribed after extraction, RNA yielded cDNA as the sequencing template. Some clones are missing from TCRdb's copy, which holds only in-frame ones; the method was immunoSEQ multiplex PCR. The data hold over 50,000 clones, with approximately 45% observed a single time. Peripheral blood samples and lesional scalp punch biopsies were obtained from alopecia areata patients. Germline V gene data show CDR1 as SGDLS and CDR2 as YYNGEE. The CDR3 spans 14 residues. V lost 0 bases, J lost 2 bases, and 6 bases lay in between. This sample is part of a study of CD8+ T cells in alopecia areata. Across the whole study: Twice daily, treated patients received 5 to 10 mg of oral tofacitinib. The study's findings and limits: Affected scalp, especially in alopecia totalis/universalis, had a higher clonality than normal scalp did.

The specimen was CD8+ T cells sorted from blood, collected at week 0. The V and J genes are TRBV9 and TRBJ1-3; D might be TRBD1 (6 bases). This clonotype was obtained from a human donor with alopecia areata. CDR3 amino acids: CASSVAGAGNTIYF. DNA for the CDR3: TGTGCCAGCAGCGTAGCAGGGGCTGGAAACACCATATATTTT.